The 29 T cell receptor beta chains in this list originate from one sample, sequenced in a study of blood T cell repertoires in COVID-19. Sequencing was performed with immunoSEQ multiplex PCR; in TCRdb, only in-frame clones are kept and a portion is missing. The data contain 70,000 to 75,000 clones, 90% of them seen just once; the ten biggest clones take up roughly a tenth. Sequenced sample: peripheral blood. The source is a human donor in a cohort sampled during active COVID-19.

The J gene is TRBJ2-7, the V gene TRBV7-3; perhaps TRBD2 as D (6 bases). The CDR3 spans 14 residues. The germline CDR1 and CDR2 sequences are SGHTA and FQGTGA. The V and J ends lost 5 bases and 2 bases respectively, with 13 bases between them. The CDR3 loop reads CASSPPGLTYEQYF. As DNA, the CDR3 is TGTGCCAGCAGCCCGCCGGGACTCACCTACGAGCAGTACTTC.

The chain joins TRBV7-9 to TRBJ2-4; 9 nucleotides align to TRBD2. After removal of 3 bases from V and 8 bases from J, the junction contained 8 bases not matched to a gene. This CDR3 has 15 residues. Germline V gene lookup returns CDR1 SEHNR and CDR2 FQNEAQ (reference sequence). The CDR3 is CASSFSGSVGDIQYF. For the CDR3, the DNA is TGTGCCAGCAGCTTTAGCGGGAGTGTGGGGGACATTCAGTACTTC.

This clone was counted a few times. The chain combines TRBV5-1 with TRBJ2-5; D possibly corresponds to TRBD1 (5 bases). The germline gives CDR1 SGHRS, CDR2 YFSETQ. Trimming pared 7 bases from V and 1 base from J, leaving 14 bases between. The CDR3 spans 14 residues. CDR3 residues: CASQMGRTQETQYF. For the CDR3, the DNA is TGCGCCAGCCAAATGGGGCGGACCCAAGAGACCCAGTACTTC. The full variable domain, in which reference TRBV5-1 and TRBJ2-5 provide the parts outside the CDR3, is KAGVTQTPRYLIKTRGQQVTLSCSPISGHRSVSWYQQTPGQGLQFLFEYFSETQRNKGNFPGRFSGRQFSNSRSEMNVSTLELGDSALYLCASQMGRTQETQYFGPGTRLLVL.

The V call is TRBV6-5, the J call TRBJ1-5, with 11 bases identical to TRBD1. The V segment lost 6 bases and the J segment 5 bases; nucleotides outside the gene matches: 3. There are 14 residues in the CDR3. Germline-derived CDR1 and CDR2 are MNHEY and SVGAGI. CDR3 sequence reads: CASSLDRGHQPQHF. The CDR3 region has the DNA TGTGCCAGCAGCTTGGACAGGGGGCATCAGCCCCAGCATTTT.

This clone was counted once. The V and J genes are TRBV28 and TRBJ1-6; no reliable D call. The CDR3 runs 18 residues. V lost 6 bases and J lost 9, with 27 bases in between. Germline-derived CDR1 and CDR2 are MDHEN and SYDVKM. The CDR3 protein is CASRPLSGSTPLASPLHF. The DNA for the CDR3 is TGTGCCAGCAGACCTCTAAGCGGTTCCACCCCTTTGGCTTCACCCCTCCACTTT.

V gene TRBV13 combines with J gene TRBJ2-7; TRBD1 aligns across 7 bases. V shed 11 bases, J shed 3 bases, and the junction held 25 bases outside the gene matches. Per germline, CDR1 PRHDT and CDR2 FYEKMQ (reference sequence). This CDR3 comprises 18 residues. The CDR3 reads CALQYNTYTGDSHYEQYF. The DNA for the CDR3 is TGTGCCCTGCAGTACAACACCTACACTGGGGACAGCCACTACGAGCAGTACTTC.

The V gene is TRBV5-6, the J gene TRBJ1-6; TRBD1 matches 8 bases. J lost 8 bases, V lost 3 bases, and 4 bases had no gene match. The CDR3 consists of 14 residues. CDR1 SGHDT and CDR2 YYEEEE come from the germline V gene. CDR3 DNA sequence: TGTGCCAGCAGCTGGACAGGGAGGGATTCACCCCTCCACTTT. Protein product: CASSWTGRDSPLHF.

This clone appeared a single time. The gene calls are TRBV28 and TRBJ2-7; 10 bases are a match to TRBD2. V was clipped by 4 bases and J by 4 bases; unmatched bases: 1. CDR3 length: 13 amino acids. Germline values: CDR1 MDHEN, CDR2 SYDVKM. The CDR3 sequence is CASSSSGSYEQYF. The CDR3 DNA is TGTGCCAGCAGTTCTAGCGGGAGTTACGAGCAGTACTTC.

The chain joins TRBV14 to TRBJ2-7, with 9 bases lining up with TRBD1. CDR3 length equals 17 residues. Trimming at V came to 4 bases and at J to 3 bases, leaving 13 bases not matched to a gene. Germline loops: CDR1 SGHDN, CDR2 FVKESK. As DNA, the CDR3 is TGTGCCAGCAGCCGCCGTCCCGGGACAGGGAACGTCTACGAGCAGTACTTC. Translating it yields CASSRRPGTGNVYEQYF.

The chain employs TRBV5-1 and TRBJ2-4; TRBD2 aligns across 8 bases. Germline trimming cut 0 bases from V and 6 bases from J; bases unmatched to any gene: 11. Looked up from germline, CDR1 is SGHRS and CDR2 is YFSETQ. The CDR3 runs to 17 residues. CDR3 amino acids: CASSLEGTRYVRNIQYF. As DNA, the CDR3 is TGCGCCAGCAGCTTGGAGGGGACTAGATATGTAAGAAACATTCAGTACTTC.

The chain has TRBV30 and TRBJ1-1; TRBD1 agrees at 7 bases. Germline V gene lookup returns CDR1 GTSNPN and CDR2 SVGIG (reference sequence). The CDR3 is 13 residues long. J lost 11 bases, V lost 5 bases, and 14 bases had no gene match. CDR3 in amino acids: CAWGDRPLGYAFF. The CDR3 nucleotides read TGTGCCTGGGGGGACAGACCACTGGGATACGCTTTCTTT.

This chain joins TRBV30 and TRBJ1-6, with 7 positions matching TRBD1. The CDR3 is 13 residues long. V shed 5 bases, J shed 7 bases, and the junction held 5 bases outside the gene matches. Germline loops: CDR1 GTSNPN, CDR2 SVGIG (reference sequence). The CDR3 region is CAWEDRMNSPLHF. The CDR3 DNA follows: TGTGCCTGGGAGGACAGGATGAATTCACCCCTCCACTTT.

CDR3 bases: TGTGCCAGCAGCCGGGACAGGGAAGAGACCCAGTACTTC. Encoded protein: CASSRDREETQYF. The chain has TRBV11-3 and TRBJ2-5; 9 nucleotides align to TRBD1. V was pared by 5 bases and J by 3 bases, with 1 base of the junction left unmatched. CDR1 and CDR2 (germline): SGHNT, YENEEA. The CDR3 loop spans 13 amino acids.

The V call is TRBV7-9, the J call TRBJ2-7; TRBD1 matches 12 bases. Germline assignment: CDR1 SEHNR and CDR2 FQNEAQ (reference sequence). This CDR3 region has 15 residues. The V gene end was trimmed by 5 bases and the J gene end by 6 bases; junction bases not matched to a gene: 8. CDR3 coding DNA: TGTGCCAGCAGCCTTCCGGGACAGGGGGCCTCCGAGCAGTACTTC. Encoded protein: CASSLPGQGASEQYF.

The chain combines TRBV7-9 with TRBJ2-2; D gene uncertain. The V end lost 0 bases, the J end lost 5 bases, and 4 bases lay between the germline ends. The CDR3 totals 13 residues. The germline CDR1 and CDR2 sequences are SEHNR and FQNEAQ (reference sequence). The CDR3 bases are TGTGCCAGCAGCTTAGCAGAGACCGGGGAGCTGTTTTTT. It yields the protein CASSLAETGELFF.

This chain uses TRBV19 with TRBJ2-2; D gene ambiguous. V was pared by 1 base and J by 9 bases, with 9 bases between. The CDR3 is made up of 13 amino acids. CDR1 and CDR2 (germline): LNHDA, SQIVND (reference sequence). The CDR3 DNA reads TGTGCCAGTAGTATAGCAGGTCACTGGGAGCTGTTTTTT. It codes for CASSIAGHWELFF. Full variable domain (rest looked up from reference TRBV19 and TRBJ2-2): DGGITQSPKYLFRKEGQNVTLSCEQNLNHDAMYWYRQDPGQGLRLIYYSQIVNDFQKGDIAEGYSVSREKKESFPLTVTSAQKNPTAFYLCASSIAGHWELFFGEGSRLTVL.

This clone was counted a single time. This chain connects TRBV11-2 to TRBJ1-6; 9 bases agree with TRBD1. There are 14 residues in the CDR3. CDR1 SGHAT and CDR2 FQNNGV come from the germline V gene. V gave up 7 bases and J gave up 10 bases; unmatched junction bases: 8. The CDR3 region is CASTLTGGSSPLHF. The CDR3 DNA reads TGTGCCAGCACCCTGACAGGGGGAAGCTCACCCCTCCACTTT.

The gene calls are TRBV6-1 and TRBJ1-5; 7 bases fit TRBD1. CDR3 length: 15 residues. With 1 base clipped from V and 5 bases from J, the junction kept 5 bases outside the gene matches. In germline, CDR1 is MNHNS, CDR2 SASEGT. This CDR3 is CASSEGGGGHQPQHF. The CDR3 coding sequence is TGTGCCAGCAGTGAAGGAGGGGGCGGGCATCAGCCCCAGCATTTT.

The gene calls are TRBV5-1 and TRBJ2-5; TRBD2 aligns across 7 bases. The CDR3 is 15 residues long. Germline CDR1 SGHRS, CDR2 YFSETQ. The trim removed 4 bases at V and 2 bases at J, leaving 8 bases unmatched. The CDR3 spells CASSRGDPRQETQYF. CDR3 nucleotide sequence: TGCGCCAGCAGCCGGGGGGACCCTAGGCAAGAGACCCAGTACTTC.

The J gene is TRBJ2-1, the V gene TRBV7-9, with a tentative D call TRBD2 (6 bases). With 4 bases removed from V and 8 bases from J, the gap between germline ends came to 18 bases. The germline V gene has CDR1 SEHNR and CDR2 FQNEAQ (reference sequence). The CDR3 has 15 amino acids. The CDR3 protein is CASSWGLPARDEQFF. CDR3 nucleotide sequence: TGTGCCAGCAGCTGGGGACTGCCCGCGAGAGATGAGCAGTTCTTC.

The chain joins TRBV5-4 to TRBJ2-2; a possible D gene is TRBD1 (7 bases). The CDR3 length is 15 residues. Germline-derived CDR1 and CDR2 are SGHNT and YYREEE (reference sequence). Trimming removed 4 bases at V and 0 bases at J, with 10 bases between. CDR3 coding DNA: TGTGCCAGCAGCCAGGGGGGATCGAACACCGGGGAGCTGTTTTTT. This translates into CASSQGGSNTGELFF.

This chain connects TRBV7-3 to TRBJ2-1; a possible D gene is TRBD2 (6 bases). CDR3 length: 18 residues. Trimming stripped 4 bases from V and 5 bases from J, with 24 bases between. Germline V lookup: CDR1 SGHTA, CDR2 FQGTGA. The CDR3 sequence: CASSSTTEGWDWDNEQFF. CDR3 DNA sequence: TGTGCCAGCAGCTCGACCACGGAGGGGTGGGACTGGGACAATGAGCAGTTCTTC.

This clone showed up just once. The chain has TRBV7-8 and TRBJ2-2; D is unclear. CDR3 length equals 14 residues. V gave up 5 bases and J gave up 9 bases, with 16 bases separating them. Germline loops: CDR1 SGHVS, CDR2 FQNEAQ. CDR3 in amino acids: CASSPDWFKWELFF. The CDR3, as DNA: TGTGCCAGCAGCCCAGACTGGTTCAAGTGGGAGCTGTTTTTT.

The J gene is TRBJ2-2, the V gene TRBV9, with 8 bases fitting TRBD2. Germline V gene sequence: CDR1 SGDLS, CDR2 YYNGEE. The V segment lost 5 bases and the J segment 0 bases; nucleotides outside the gene matches: 0. The CDR3 sequence is 14 residues long. DNA for the CDR3: TGTGCCAGCAGGGGACTAGCGAACACCGGGGAGCTGTTTTTT. Its protein product is CASRGLANTGELFF.

CDR3 protein: CASSVGQVEGAFF. The CDR3 nucleotides are TGTGCCAGCAGCGTCGGACAGGTTGAGGGAGCTTTCTTT. The genes are TRBV9 and TRBJ1-1; 7 positions match TRBD1. Germline V CDR1 and CDR2: SGDLS, YYNGEE. CDR3 length equals 13 residues. V dropped 2 bases and J dropped 10; count of bases not matched to a gene: 8.

The chain links TRBV19 to TRBJ1-6, with unresolved D. The CDR3 totals 13 residues. Trimming removed 5 bases at V and 10 bases at J, with 12 bases between. Germline-derived CDR1 and CDR2 are LNHDA and SQIVND (reference sequence). CDR3 bases: TGTGCCAGTAGTGAGGGAATCTCGTCACCCCTCCACTTT. Its protein is CASSEGISSPLHF.

V gene TRBV6-2 or TRBV6-3 combines with J gene TRBJ2-5; D gene ambiguous. The CDR3 runs to 13 residues. Between the trimmed V and J ends, which lost 1 base and 4 bases, there was a span of 7 bases. Germline V gene data show CDR1 as MNHEY and CDR2 as SVGEGT. CDR3 region: CASSYLVVETQYF. CDR3 bases: TGTGCCAGCAGTTACTTGGTAGTAGAGACCCAGTACTTC.

V gene TRBV5-1 combines with J gene TRBJ2-1, with D possibly matching TRBD2 (5 bases). The germline V gene has CDR1 SGHRS and CDR2 YFSETQ. Trimming stripped 1 base from V and 0 bases from J, with 14 bases between. This CDR3 region has 17 residues. CDR3 in amino acids: CASSLSPTGSSYNEQFF. In DNA form, the CDR3 reads TGCGCCAGCAGCTTGTCCCCCACGGGGAGCTCCTACAATGAGCAGTTCTTC.

This chain links TRBV19 with TRBJ2-1; D might be TRBD2 (6 bases). CDR1 is LNHDA, CDR2 SQIVND, per germline (reference sequence). The CDR3 runs to 16 residues. V shed 7 bases and J shed 0 bases, with 16 bases lying between them. The chain's CDR3 is CASNPRRDSSYNEQFF. In DNA form, the CDR3 reads TGTGCCAGTAACCCCAGGCGGGACTCCTCCTACAATGAGCAGTTCTTC.